These 13 T cell receptor beta chains share one sample of origin, sequenced in a study of cytomegalovirus exposure and HLA in healthy donors. A multiplex PCR was run with 60 Vbeta primers and 13 Jbeta primers. Repertoires were generated with immunoSEQ multiplex PCR, while TCRdb's copy carries only in-frame clones and drops some. The data show some 180,000 clones, about 82% seen once. The specimen was PBMCs. These receptors originate from a woman in her fifties or sixties in good health and CMV-seronegative.

The chain recombines TRBV13 with TRBJ2-5; TRBD2 agrees at 9 bases. Germline V gene lookup returns CDR1 PRHDT and CDR2 FYEKMQ (reference sequence). Unmatched junction bases numbered 7, after V lost 0 bases and J lost 5 bases. The CDR3 covers 16 residues. The CDR3 protein is CASSLGGSGSGETQYF. Here the CDR3 DNA reads TGTGCCAGCAGCTTAGGAGGTAGCGGGAGCGGGGAGACCCAGTACTTC.

The rearrangement links TRBV7-7 to TRBJ2-3, with 7 nucleotides matching TRBD2. Germline V gene sequence: CDR1 SSHAT, CDR2 FNYEAQ (reference sequence). Trimming removed 1 base from V and 3 bases from J; junction bases left unmatched: 4. The CDR3 spans 15 residues. The CDR3 spells CASSLGRLATDTQYF. DNA of the CDR3: TGTGCCAGCAGCTTAGGACGACTAGCAACAGATACGCAGTATTTT.

The chain combines TRBV11-2 with TRBJ2-3; a weak D match, TRBD1 (5 bases). The V and J ends lost 3 bases and 6 bases respectively, with 16 bases between them. This CDR3 region has 15 residues. Germline V gene data show CDR1 as SGHAT and CDR2 as FQNNGV. The CDR3 nucleotides read TGTGCCAGCAGCTTCTCGATATCGAAGGGGGATACGCAGTATTTT. Translating gives CASSFSISKGDTQYF.

The V and J genes are TRBV27 and TRBJ1-1; possible D gene TRBD1, 5 bases. V was shortened by 0 bases and J by 1 base, with 24 bases between the two germline ends. The CDR3 sequence is 20 residues long. Germline CDR1 reads MNHEY; CDR2 reads SMNVEV (reference sequence). The CDR3 sequence: CASSLSGLRGLKLGNTEAFF. CDR3 coding DNA: TGTGCCAGCAGTTTATCGGGGCTGCGGGGACTGAAGTTAGGGAACACTGAAGCTTTCTTT.

The gene calls are TRBV5-1 and TRBJ1-1, with 7 bases matching TRBD1. The CDR3 length is 14 residues. The V segment lost 6 bases and the J segment 0 bases; nucleotides outside the gene matches: 5. CDR1 is SGHRS and CDR2 is YFSETQ in the germline V gene. The chain's CDR3 is CASTSGGMNTEAFF. The CDR3 DNA reads as TGCGCCAGCACCTCAGGGGGGATGAACACTGAAGCTTTCTTT.

The V and J genes are TRBV4-1 and TRBJ1-5; TRBD1 agrees at 7 bases. Per germline, CDR1 MGHRA and CDR2 YSYEKL. This CDR3 is built from 15 residues. Trimming took 0 bases from V and 4 from J; bases not matched to a gene: 3. In DNA, the CDR3 is TGCGCCAGCAGCCAAGACCTACAGGGGAATCAGCCCCAGCATTTT. Translation: CASSQDLQGNQPQHF.

The table lists this clone with a count of one. CDR3 sequence (DNA): TGTGCCAGCAGTTCGCGCGGGACCGTTATCACAGATACGCAGTATTTT. Residues: CASSSRGTVITDTQYF. The chain uses TRBV27 and TRBJ2-3; a weak D match, TRBD2 (6 bases). V was trimmed by 4 bases and J by 2 bases, leaving 16 bases between them. The germline CDR1 and CDR2 sequences are MNHEY and SMNVEV (reference sequence). The CDR3 length is 16 residues.

The genes are TRBV4-1 and TRBJ1-3; D remains unclear. This CDR3 has 18 residues. Germline-derived CDR1 and CDR2 are MGHRA and YSYEKL. The germline V and J ends were trimmed by 1 base and 0 bases, with 16 bases remaining between them. CDR3 region: CASSQVGMGFSSGNTIYF. For the CDR3, the DNA is TGCGCCAGCAGCCAAGTGGGCATGGGCTTCAGCTCTGGAAACACCATATATTTT.

The chain carries TRBV7-2 and TRBJ2-7, with D tentatively TRBD1 (6 bases). There are 16 residues in the CDR3. Germline CDR1 reads SGHTA; CDR2 reads FQGNSA. V lost 1 base and J 2 bases, leaving 15 bases between the germline ends. The DNA of the CDR3 is TGTGCCAGCAGCTTAGTTTCCGGGCAGGGGACCTACGAGCAGTACTTC. Translated: CASSLVSGQGTYEQYF.

The chain carries TRBV5-6 and TRBJ2-1, with D perhaps TRBD1 (5 bases). This CDR3 region has 16 residues. The V and J ends lost 4 bases and 4 bases respectively, with 18 bases between them. The V gene's germline CDR1 is SGHDT and CDR2 YYEEEE. The CDR3 DNA sequence: TGTGCCAGCAGCAACTACAGGTCCTCTAATTACAATGAGCAGTTCTTC. It specifies CASSNYRSSNYNEQFF.

In its sample, this clone was seen once. This chain connects TRBV4-2 to TRBJ2-1; 7 bases agree with TRBD2. The CDR3 spans 18 residues. In germline, CDR1 is LGHNA, CDR2 YNFKEQ. Trimming took 4 bases from V and 2 from J; bases not matched to a gene: 14. CDR3 region: CASSLTLGAGVAYNEQFF. In nucleotides, the CDR3 is TGTGCCAGCAGCCTTACCCTAGGGGCGGGAGTAGCCTACAATGAGCAGTTCTTC.

This clone was found once. The J gene is TRBJ1-2, the V gene TRBV5-8; TRBD1 matches at 9 bases. There are 14 residues in the CDR3. The V and J ends lost 4 bases and 6 bases, in that order; junction bases with no gene match: 7. Germline lookup yields CDR1 SGHTS and CDR2 YDEGEE. The CDR3 nucleotides are TGTGCCAGCAGCCAGGACAGGGGTTTCGATGGCTACACCTTC. Translated: CASSQDRGFDGYTF.

This rearrangement joins TRBV28 to TRBJ2-7, with 10 positions matching TRBD1. Germline V gene lookup returns CDR1 MDHEN and CDR2 SYDVKM. The length of the CDR3 is 14 residues. V trimming: 6 bases; J trimming: 0 bases; junction bases outside the gene matches: 2. As DNA, the CDR3 is TGTGCCAGCAGGGACAGGGGGAGCTCCTACGAGCAGTACTTC. Translated: CASRDRGSSYEQYF.